This is a list of T cell receptor beta chains from one sample in a study of CD8 T cells in Susac syndrome. TCRdb fed the immunoSEQ multiplex PCR reads into MiXCR, producing one record per CDR3 protein. The table has around 230,000 distinct CDR3 sequences, roughly 95% seen once. Sequenced material: CD4+ T cells from PBMCs. The source of these receptors is a human donor with Susac syndrome. Both conserved end residues are part of each CDR3. Each record gives: J gene, clone size, D gene, V gene, CDR3 DNA, CDR3 protein. D genes are given only for firm matches. Only part of the rows carry a size: once, few, many, or a class if the clone is expanded.

TRBJ2-7,NA,TRBD2,TRBV5-6,TGTGCCAGCAGCTCCCGAGGGCGGGAGGCCTACGAGCAGTACTTC,CASSSRGREAYEQYF
TRBJ2-5,NA,NA,TRBV7-2,TGTGCCAGCAGCCCAAACGACGACTGGCATACCCAGTACTTC,CASSPNDDWHTQYF
TRBJ1-4,NA,NA,TRBV20-1,TGCAGTGCCCCGGACAGCTCAACTAATGAAAAACTGTTTTTT,CSAPDSSTNEKLFF
TRBJ1-1,NA,NA,TRBV29-1,TGCAGCGTAAGCAAGGATGGGGAGATGAACACTGAAGCTTTCTTT,CSVSKDGEMNTEAFF
TRBJ1-1,NA,NA,TRBV27,TGTGCCAGCATAGGGATCGGGAACACTGAAGCTTTCTTT,CASIGIGNTEAFF
TRBJ2-7,NA,NA,TRBV12-3/TRBV12-4,TGTGCCAGCAGTTCCAAACTGGTGATGGACGAGCAGTACTTC,CASSSKLVMDEQYF
TRBJ1-2,NA,NA,TRBV27,TGTGCCAGCAGGACAGGTACCGGAATCTATGGCTACACCTTC,CASRTGTGIYGYTF
TRBJ2-3,NA,NA,TRBV7-3,TGTGCCAGCAGCTCCTCAGGACTCAGCACAGATACGCAGTATTTT,CASSSSGLSTDTQYF
TRBJ2-1,once,NA,TRBV20-1,TGCAGTGCTAGAAGGAACGAGGGGCAGTTCTTC,CSARRNEGQFF
TRBJ1-2,NA,NA,TRBV3-1,TGTGCCAGCAGCCAAGAAACAGCTAACTATGGCTACACCTTC,CASSQETANYGYTF
TRBJ2-3,NA,TRBD2,TRBV15,TGTGCCACCAGCTCCCGGACTAGCGGGACAGATACGCAGTATTTT,CATSSRTSGTDTQYF
TRBJ2-2,NA,TRBD1,TRBV9,TGTGCCAGCAGTCCCCTTAGGGGGCTGAACACCGGGGAGCTGTTTTTT,CASSPLRGLNTGELFF
TRBJ2-5,NA,NA,TRBV29-1,TGCAGCGTTGCCCACAGGGGGGGGATGGAGACCCAGTACTTC,CSVAHRGGMETQYF
TRBJ2-5,NA,TRBD2,TRBV15,TGTGCCACCAGCTGGGTTAGCGGGAGTGGGGAGACCCAGTACTTC,CATSWVSGSGETQYF
TRBJ2-5,NA,NA,TRBV5-4,TGTGCCAGCAGGCACTACAGGAAACAAGAGACCCAGTACTTC,CASRHYRKQETQYF
TRBJ2-1,NA,NA,TRBV7-2,TGTGCCAGCAGCCCACCGGGGACCTTAACCAACAATGAGCAGTTCTTC,CASSPPGTLTNNEQFF
TRBJ2-3,NA,NA,TRBV20-1,TGCAGTGCCACGGGCGATACGCAGTATTTT,CSATGDTQYF
TRBJ2-5,NA,NA,TRBV12-3/TRBV12-4,TGTGCCAGCAGTAACCCGGGGCGGCAAGAGACCCAGTACTTC,CASSNPGRQETQYF
TRBJ2-1,NA,TRBD2,TRBV3-1,TGTGCCAGCAGCCCCCAGCGCACTAGCGCTCCCTCCTACAATGAGCAGTTCTTC,CASSPQRTSAPSYNEQFF
TRBJ2-5,NA,NA,TRBV5-1,TGCGCCAGCAGCCCCGGGACTGGGCAAGAGACCCAGTACTTC,CASSPGTGQETQYF
TRBJ1-2,NA,NA,TRBV5-4,TGTGCCAGCAGCTTGGGTTCACAGGGATCCTATGGCTACACCTTC,CASSLGSQGSYGYTF
TRBJ2-5,NA,TRBD2,TRBV7-6,TGTGCCAGCAGCTCCGGGATAGCGGGGCAAGAGACCCAGTACTTC,CASSSGIAGQETQYF
TRBJ1-1,NA,NA,TRBV3-1,TGTGCCAGCAGCCACCCCACAAACACTGAAGCTTTCTTT,CASSHPTNTEAFF
TRBJ1-3,NA,TRBD1,TRBV29-1,TGCAGCGTCACAGGGACAGCTGGAAACACCATATATTTT,CSVTGTAGNTIYF
TRBJ2-4,once,NA,TRBV27,TGTGCCAGCAGAAGGACGGCTAAAAACATTCAGTACTTC,CASRRTAKNIQYF
TRBJ2-5,NA,TRBD2,TRBV7-9,TGTGCCAGCAGCCCCCACCTTAGCGGGAGTGGAGAGACCCAGTACTTC,CASSPHLSGSGETQYF
TRBJ2-1,NA,NA,TRBV5-1,TGCGCCAGCAGCCTAAAGGGCGGGGATTTCTACAATGAGCAGTTCTTC,CASSLKGGDFYNEQFF
TRBJ2-1,NA,NA,TRBV30,TGTGCCTGGACGGCCGGTCAACCCTACAATGAGCAGTTCTTC,CAWTAGQPYNEQFF
TRBJ2-5,few,NA,TRBV5-1,TGTGCCAGCAGCTTAGGAGAAGAGACCCAGTACTTC,CASSLGEETQYF
TRBJ2-7,NA,NA,TRBV2,TGTGCCAGCAGCCGGGACACTGTCTACGAGCAGTACTTC,CASSRDTVYEQYF
TRBJ2-5,NA,TRBD1,TRBV5-1,TGCGCCAGCAGCTCAAGACAGGGGAAGGGGGAGACCCAGTACTTC,CASSSRQGKGETQYF
TRBJ2-1,NA,NA,TRBV30,TGTGCCGGCGGTTACAATGAGCAGTTCTTC,CAGGYNEQFF
TRBJ1-1,NA,NA,TRBV9,TGTGCCAGCAGCGCACGCTCTGGCCCGAACACTGAAGCTTTCTTT,CASSARSGPNTEAFF
TRBJ2-7,NA,TRBD1,TRBV4-1,TGCGCCAGCAGCCAGGACCCCGGGACAGGGGCCTACGAGCAGTACTTC,CASSQDPGTGAYEQYF
TRBJ2-7,NA,TRBD2,TRBV7-9,TGTGCCAGCAGCATTTCGGGACTAGCGGGAGCGGGAGAGCAGTACTTC,CASSISGLAGAGEQYF
TRBJ1-5,NA,NA,TRBV18,TGTGCCAGCTCACCACCAAATGTAGGAACCAATCAGCCCCAGCATTTT,CASSPPNVGTNQPQHF
TRBJ2-5,NA,NA,TRBV9,TGTGCCAGCAGCGTAGACCCAGCCCGAGAGACCCAGTACTTC,CASSVDPARETQYF
TRBJ2-7,NA,TRBD1,TRBV3-1,TGTGCCAGCAGCCCCCTGGGCTCAGGGGGCCCTGAGTCCTCCTACGAGCAGTACTTC,CASSPLGSGGPESSYEQYF
TRBJ1-2,NA,NA,TRBV7-9,TGTGCCAGCACCTCGGAGTATGGCTACACCTTC,CASTSEYGYTF